This T cell receptor beta chain originates from a study of T cells in Graves' hyperthyroidism and ophthalmopathy (dated by TCRdb to the late 2010s). Some background on the complete study: Peripheral blood was sampled at the time of initial diagnosis, prior to any treatment. A discovery cohort of around 100 patients, roughly 45 with Graves' ophthalmopathy and fewer than 65 with stable Graves' hyperthyroidism, was used to find distinguishing TCR V-J signatures. Prospective prediction of ophthalmopathy was tested in an independent validation cohort consisting of 18 hyperthyroidism patients and more than 15 patients who later progressed to ophthalmopathy. For training and testing, the 80 to 100 patients in the discovery cohort were randomly divided in a 7:3 ratio. The study also compared thyroid tissue and blood T-cell repertoires from roughly 6 Graves' hyperthyroidism patients. After blood sampling, hyperthyroidism patients were treated with methimazole at a starting dose of 30 mg daily, and ophthalmopathy patients were treated with high-dose intravenous methylprednisolone. The paper reports TCR Vbeta CDR3 sequencing of some 140 peripheral blood samples: some 41 ophthalmopathy, under 80 hyperthyroidism and some 17 progressor patients.

This clonotype was detected only a few times. Its antigen specificity is not known. No much larger clonotype is one base removed from it; base qualities were not supplied. The TCR beta CDR3 regions were amplified from the RNA transcripts. A first-round RT-PCR of the TCR CDR3 used the HTBI primer set with the Qiagen OneStep RT-PCR kit. The libraries were constructed in a second round of multiplex PCR and then size-selected and purified. Sequencing of the libraries was done on an Illumina HiSeq2000 using paired-end 100 bp reads. The original methods were these. SOAPnuke was used to process the raw data, removing reads that contained adapters or uncalled bases, had a mean Phred below 15, or lacked an exact match to the constant primer or identifier. High-quality paired reads were merged using COPE v1.2.5, and each unique nucleotide sequence was defined as a clonotype. MiTCR v1.1 was used to align the clonotypes against IMGT TRBV, TRBD and TRBJ reference segments. The analysis was restricted to V-J combinations with a frequency above 0.0001, which together covered roughly 99% of the repertoires. The TCS score was defined as the ratio of F50 (clonal expansion) to E x V (chaos), calculated using BLOSUM62-based TCRdist between CDR3 peptides within each V-J. Welch's t-statistics and random forest reduced just over 500 V-J features to around 14, which were used in a naive Bayes classifier (R e1071). The raw public reads went through TCRdb reprocessing: fastp at Q25, MiXCR clone calling, in-frame beta chains kept. Rows with one shared CDR3 protein collapse into an entry with the most common genes and DNA. The V and J calls were not made by the authors but by TCRdb's processing. This sample holds some 740,000 distinct CDR3 sequences; roughly 15% were observed only once. The biggest ten clones account for 10% of the sample.

Summary of the overall study and its limitations: A model built on a 13 V-J signature distinguished ophthalmopathy from stable hyperthyroidism, reaching roughly 88% sensitivity and about 81% specificity in cross-validation and 80%/75% in testing. No statistical method was used to fix the sample size in advance, and group allocation was not hidden from the investigators. In validation, progression to ophthalmopathy was predicted by the model with nearly 71% sensitivity and under 85% specificity, a median of about 6.8 months before onset. Most expanded thyroid clonotypes (frequency above 0.001) were also detected in blood, a finding suggesting that blood repertoires may reflect thyroid immune responses.

Stable Graves' hyperthyroidism was defined as no progression to ophthalmopathy during 18 months of follow-up. Hyperthyroidism patients were newly diagnosed, had a disease duration of under 2 months, and were aged 18 to 65 years. Exclusion was applied to patients with uncontrolled infections, other autoimmune diseases, pregnancy or lactation. Diagnoses were established on the basis of clinical symptoms, serum thyroxine and TRAb, thyroid ultrasound, and orbital computed tomography. PBMCs were isolated from around 10 ml of fresh peripheral blood by Ficoll-Paque density gradient centrifugation. Trizol reagent was used to extract total RNA, and RNA quality was then checked on an Agilent 2100 Bioanalyzer. The specimen sequenced was blood. The source is a young woman with Graves' hyperthyroidism.

The DNA sequence is TGTGCCTGGAGTGTAGGACAGCTCTACGAGCAGTACTTC. This translates into CAWSVGQLYEQYF. Here the chain combines TRBV30 and TRBJ2-7; the D gene is perhaps TRBD1, on 6 matching bases. Looking up the germline V gene (reference sequence) yields CDR1 GTSNPN and CDR2 SVGIG. V is reduced by 0 bases and J by 3 bases, leaving a spacing of 9 bases between them. From the cysteine up to the phenylalanine, the CDR3 has a length of 13 residues. The entry retains the CDR3 DNA only, 39 bases that are in frame from base 1.